This T cell receptor beta chain came from a study of T cell responses to AZD1222 COVID-19 vaccine (dated by TCRdb to about 2021). General notes on the study: A total of 233 trial participants underwent TCR sequencing, of whom around 200 received two doses of AZD1222 and some 26 received two doses of the MenACWY control vaccine. Trial participants were enrolled into age subgroups of 18-55, 56-69 and 70-plus years, which contained about 150, 27 and 61 TCR-sequenced participants, respectively. The paper as a whole reports these results and caveats: After two AZD1222 doses, both the breadth and the depth of spike-specific TCRs were significantly higher than at day 0 and than in MenACWY recipients. Most participants were white British and females outnumbered males, and the authors suggested that clonal diversity may have been underestimated. Conclusions about previously exposed vaccinees are limited, since just a handful of AZD1222 recipients were seropositive for SARS-CoV-2 at baseline. In the small 56-69-year group, the increase in depth fell short of significance, most likely because of low power. Because no day 14 peak-response samples were available, the repertoires could be characterized only after the peak T cell response. The whole spike protein was spanned by vaccine-associated CD4 TCRs, and dominant responses were seen in regions 160-218 and 743-854. Nearly half of unique spike-specific TCRs reportedly recognized epitopes outside regions mutated in the B.1.351 and B.1.1.7 variants.

The CDR3 regions of human TCRbeta chains were analyzed by immunosequencing. In the source study's methods: Repertoire TCRs were matched against a reference library of SARS-CoV-2-specific TCRs generated with the MIRA antigen-specificity platform. Breadth meant the fraction of unique TCRs that were SARS-CoV-2-associated, whereas depth meant the fraction of total T cells that were SARS-CoV-2-associated. Each spike-specific TCR was assigned to its reactive spike region and to a CD4 or CD8 class using the MIRA data. Log10-transformed breadth and depth values were compared by one-way ANOVA with Sidak's multiple comparisons tests. Drawn from immuneACCESS, this table holds only the in-frame rearrangements with V and J called that TCRdb kept. Clones are partly lost; checked studies trace under half to an unresolved V gene and leave the rest unexplained. V and J calls and clone size are copied from that table; D and trimming were computed from the DNA. The sample profile shows roughly 80,000 clones; around nine tenths of them were found once. Under 14% of the sample is taken by the ten largest.

Comments on this clone: Its antigen is unknown. Base qualities are not provided; no much larger clone lies one nucleotide away.

In light of the paper, this sample's time point label describes: about 28 days (+/-7) after the second vaccine dose. AZD1222 recipients with second doses at about 4 weeks or about 12 weeks were pooled, because spike-specific TCR depth and breadth did not differ between schedules. Samples from vaccinated people were obtained from the UK trials COV001 and COV002, which included a single-blind randomized controlled phase 2/3 trial of AZD1222 (ChAdOx1 nCoV-19) in healthy adults. For TCRbeta chain sequencing, PBMC samples from trial participants were taken at day 0 and at day 28 after the second dose. The sequencing used peripheral blood, collected 28 days after the second AZD1222 dose. This TCR came from an adult who received the AZD1222 COVID-19 vaccine.

This receptor has the CDR3 CSVGGGTEAFF. The bases read TGCAGCGTGGGCGGGGGGACTGAAGCTTTCTTT. The sequence links TRBV29-1 to TRBJ1-1; TRBD1 is possibly the D segment (5 matching bases). The CDR3 measures 11 amino acids from cysteine to phenylalanine. The read is trimmed to its CDR3 DNA, 33 bases read in frame from base 1. The germline V gene provides CDR1 SQVTM and CDR2 ANQGSEA. The V end loses 6 bases and the J end loses 5 bases, and a stretch of 10 bases separates them.